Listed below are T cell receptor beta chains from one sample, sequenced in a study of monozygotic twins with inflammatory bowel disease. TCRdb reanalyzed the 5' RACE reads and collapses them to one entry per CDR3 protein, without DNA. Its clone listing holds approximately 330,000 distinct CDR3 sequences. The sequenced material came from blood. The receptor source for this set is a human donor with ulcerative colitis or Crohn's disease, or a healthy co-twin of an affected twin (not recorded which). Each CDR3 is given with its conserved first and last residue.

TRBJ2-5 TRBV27 CASSLNPPPETQYF
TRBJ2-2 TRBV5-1 CASTREQGVNTGELFF
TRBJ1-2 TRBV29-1 CSVDGRLTFDGYTF
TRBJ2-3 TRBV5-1 CASSVGVADTQYF
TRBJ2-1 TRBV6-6 CASSNSGTQGLFF
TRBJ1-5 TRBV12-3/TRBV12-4 CASSIGRQGQPQHF
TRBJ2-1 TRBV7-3 CASSLSASVSDEQFF
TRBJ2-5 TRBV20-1 CSARNEKNHLETQYF
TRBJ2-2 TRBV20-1 CSALGPGELFF
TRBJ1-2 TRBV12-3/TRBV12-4 CASSIQGNYGYTF
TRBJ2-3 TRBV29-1 CSVEGEEDTQYF
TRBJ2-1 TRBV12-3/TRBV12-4 CASSLAEDSYNEQFF
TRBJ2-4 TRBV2 CASSDPAGFPLAKNIQYF
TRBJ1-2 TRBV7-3 CASSLTHRDGGYTF
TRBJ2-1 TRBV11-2 CASSLGTGTDSYNEQFF
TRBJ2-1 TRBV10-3 CAISAGHTNYNEQFF
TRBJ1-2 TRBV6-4 CASSDGTGGYGYTF
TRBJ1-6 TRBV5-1 CASSDTGANSPLHF
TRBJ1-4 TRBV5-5 CASSLDHNKEKLFF
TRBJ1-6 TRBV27 CASRVGAVLPSPLHF
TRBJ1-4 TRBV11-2 CASSYRGGTTNEKLFF